What follows describes a single T cell receptor beta chain. The antigen is not known. The source of the sample is a study of identical twins. Overall study findings and caveats: Researchers reported weaker excess twin sharing in beta out-of-frame sequences.

This CDR3 spans 15 amino acids. Germline V lookup: CDR1 LNHDA, CDR2 SQIVND (reference sequence). V lost 5 bases and J 2 bases, leaving 15 bases between the germline ends. It was template switching that added a universal primer site, and there were unique molecular identifiers on the cDNA. TCRdb independently ran MiXCR on the 5' RACE reads; one entry per CDR3 protein. The table records around 1.7 million distinct CDR3 sequences, under 35% of them present only once. The genes are TRBV19 and TRBJ2-5; D possibly matches TRBD1 or TRBD2 (5 bases each). This clonotype was obtained from a newborn girl in good health. Material: cord blood. CDR3 nucleotide sequence: TGTGCCAGTAGTCCTAACGGGTGGGGGCAAGAGACCCAGTACTTC. Protein: CASSPNGWGQETQYF.